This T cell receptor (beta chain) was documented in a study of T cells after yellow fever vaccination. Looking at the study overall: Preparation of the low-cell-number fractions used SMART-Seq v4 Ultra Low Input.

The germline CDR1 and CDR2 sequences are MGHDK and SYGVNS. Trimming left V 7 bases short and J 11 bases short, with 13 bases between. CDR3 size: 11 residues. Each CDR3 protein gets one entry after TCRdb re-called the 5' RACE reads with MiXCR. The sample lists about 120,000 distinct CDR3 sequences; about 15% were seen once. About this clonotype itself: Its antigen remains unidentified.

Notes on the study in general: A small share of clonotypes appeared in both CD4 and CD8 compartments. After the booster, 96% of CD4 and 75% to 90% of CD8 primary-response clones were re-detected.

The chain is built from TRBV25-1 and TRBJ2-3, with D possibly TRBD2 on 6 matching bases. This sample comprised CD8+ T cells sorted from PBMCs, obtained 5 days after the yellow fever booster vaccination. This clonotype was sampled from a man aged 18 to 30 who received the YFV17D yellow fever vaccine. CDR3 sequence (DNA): TGTGCCAGCATACCGGGACTGATGCAGTATTTT. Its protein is CASIPGLMQYF.